This TCR beta chain was sequenced during a study of PD-1 blockade in classical Hodgkin lymphoma. Across the whole study: Patients were treated with nivolumab at 3 mg/kg, and this was given intravenously every 2 weeks. Study-wide findings and caveats: Diversity in CD4+ TCRs, unlike that measured in CD8+ TCRs, had risen significantly by C4D1. Differences between repertoires have undefined causes, possibly disease activity or prior therapy.

For this clone: Its specificity is not known.

In every patient, relapse followed autologous stem cell transplantation, while exposure to brentuximab vedotin differed. The ends were cut back, 0 bases at V and 4 bases at J, with 9 bases in the middle. CDR1 SGHAT and CDR2 FQNNGV come from the germline V gene. This CDR3 spans 14 amino acids. The data were produced by immunoSEQ multiplex PCR, yet TCRdb's version contains in-frame clones alone and is incomplete. Of roughly 81,000 clones listed, over 90% are singletons. The sample here was peripheral blood mononuclear cells (PBMCs), taken before the second cycle of nivolumab. The chain employs TRBV11-2 and TRBJ1-2; no firm D call. The receptor was derived from a human donor with classical Hodgkin lymphoma. DNA of the CDR3: TGTGCCAGCAGCTTAGATCCCCTTAGCTATGGCTACACCTTC. This translates into CASSLDPLSYGYTF.